These 20 T cell receptor beta chains were all obtained from the same sample, sequenced in a study of memory CD4+ T cells and cytomegalovirus serostatus. TCRdb's table, derived via immunoSEQ multiplex PCR, lists solely in-frame clones and lacks some. The sample lists 30,000 to 50,000 clones; approximately 78% were seen once. Single viable CD3+CD4+CD8-CD45RO+ cells were sorted as the memory CD4+ T cells. The sequenced sample was memory CD4+ T cells from blood. The receptors originated from an adult in good health and CMV-seronegative.

V is TRBV4-1 and J is TRBJ1-6; 8 nucleotides agree with TRBD1. The CDR3 is 17 amino acids. V lost 2 bases and J lost 8; bases outside the gene matches: 11. Germline V gives CDR1 MGHRA, CDR2 YSYEKL. CDR3: CASSQMTGVSNDSPLHF. CDR3 DNA: TGCGCCAGCAGCCAAATGACAGGGGTCTCTAATGATTCACCCCTCCACTTT.

The chain links TRBV6-5 to TRBJ2-6; D ambiguous. Trimming took off 7 bases at V and 0 bases at J, with 4 bases between the two ends. Germline V gene sequence: CDR1 MNHEY, CDR2 SVGAGI. This CDR3 has 13 residues. DNA for the CDR3: TGTGCCAGCAAGGCCTCTGGGGCCAACGTCCTGACTTTC. It codes for CASKASGANVLTF.

The chain joins TRBV5-4 to TRBJ2-7; 12 bases are a match to TRBD2. The trim removed 3 bases at V and 5 bases at J, leaving 3 bases unmatched. Germline-derived CDR1 and CDR2 are SGHNT and YYREEE (reference sequence). The length of the CDR3 is 14 residues. The CDR3 sequence: CASSWTSGAHEQYF. DNA of the CDR3: TGTGCCAGCAGCTGGACTAGCGGGGCCCACGAGCAGTACTTC.

The chain links TRBV9 to TRBJ1-1; D is undetermined. In germline, CDR1 is SGDLS, CDR2 YYNGEE. The CDR3 sequence is 13 residues long. Trimming took off 0 bases at V and 3 bases at J, with 6 bases between the two ends. The CDR3 DNA reads as TGTGCCAGCAGCGTAGACGGGGACACTGAAGCTTTCTTT. As protein: CASSVDGDTEAFF.

J is TRBJ2-2 and V is TRBV7-9; unclear D gene. Trimming pared 2 bases from V and 4 bases from J, leaving 5 bases between. Germline assignment: CDR1 SEHNR and CDR2 FQNEAQ (reference sequence). CDR3 length: 13 amino acids. CDR3 coding DNA: TGTGCCAGCAGCTTAATAAGCACCGGGGAGCTGTTTTTT. It codes for CASSLISTGELFF.

CDR3 sequence: CASSLTASTDTQYF. Written as DNA, the CDR3 is TGTGCCAGCAGCCTGACAGCCAGCACAGATACGCAGTATTTT. J is TRBJ2-3 and V is TRBV11-3, with D possibly TRBD1 on 5 matching bases. This CDR3 is built from 14 residues. Trimming left V 5 bases short and J 0 bases short, with 9 bases between. Germline CDR1 SGHNT, CDR2 YENEEA.

Only a few counts were recorded for this clone. J is TRBJ2-1 and V is TRBV11-2; TRBD2 might be the D (5 bases). Germline CDR1 and CDR2: SGHAT and FQNNGV. The CDR3 contains 16 residues. V lost 5 bases and J lost 4, with 18 bases in between. The CDR3 is CASSGGYRRMYNEQFF. In DNA, the CDR3 is TGTGCCAGCAGCGGAGGTTACCGGCGGATGTACAATGAGCAGTTCTTC.

CDR3: CASTEAGRSEKLFF. As DNA, the CDR3 is TGTGCCAGCACCGAAGCAGGCCGCTCGGAAAAACTGTTTTTT. V is TRBV5-6 and J is TRBJ1-4; D is ambiguous. Trimming left V 6 bases short and J 8 bases short, with 17 bases between. The CDR3 covers 14 residues. Per the germline V gene, CDR1 is SGHDT and CDR2 is YYEEEE.

Only a few counts were recorded for this clone. The chain recombines TRBV11-2 with TRBJ2-7; D may be TRBD2 (6 bases). CDR3 length equals 16 residues. V lost 0 bases and J 0 bases, leaving 12 bases between the germline ends. Germline assignment: CDR1 SGHAT and CDR2 FQNNGV. The CDR3 region is CASSLDPGLSSYEQYF. For the CDR3, the DNA is TGTGCCAGCAGCTTAGATCCAGGACTAAGCTCCTACGAGCAGTACTTC.

The V gene is TRBV5-1, the J gene TRBJ1-4, with 7 nucleotides matching TRBD1. The trim removed 2 bases at V and 10 bases at J, leaving 8 bases unmatched. Looked up from germline, CDR1 is SGHRS and CDR2 is YFSETQ. The CDR3 consists of 14 residues. The CDR3 region has the DNA TGCGCCAGCAGCTTAAAACAGGGGCAGGGAAAACTGTTTTTT. It yields the protein CASSLKQGQGKLFF.

V gene TRBV11-3 combines with J gene TRBJ1-1, with 10 nucleotides matching TRBD1. This CDR3 region has 15 residues. Per germline, CDR1 SGHNT and CDR2 YENEEA. J lost 1 base, V lost 5 bases, and 4 bases had no gene match. The CDR3 protein is CASSPGQGGNTEAFF. CDR3 in DNA: TGTGCCAGCAGCCCCGGACAGGGGGGGAACACTGAAGCTTTCTTT.

The chain carries TRBV10-2 and TRBJ2-3; TRBD2 aligns across 7 bases. The V gene's germline CDR1 is WSHSY and CDR2 SAAADI. CDR3 length equals 14 residues. The V and J ends lost 3 bases and 0 bases, in that order; junction bases with no gene match: 0. CDR3 sequence reads: CASSDGGSTDTQYF. The CDR3 coding sequence is TGCGCCAGCAGTGACGGGGGGAGCACAGATACGCAGTATTTT.

This chain's CDR3 is CASSLVGGKVSDTQYF. For the CDR3, the DNA is TGTGCCAGCAGCTTGGTTGGGGGAAAGGTTTCTGATACGCAGTATTTT. This chain links TRBV5-6 with TRBJ2-3; either TRBD1 or TRBD2 may fit D (5 bases each). Germline-derived CDR1 and CDR2 are SGHDT and YYEEEE. CDR3 length: 16 amino acids. V dropped 0 bases and J dropped 6 bases, with 17 bases sitting between them.

This clone has a handful of counts. This sequence joins TRBV15 and TRBJ1-6; 7 bases match TRBD1. J lost 7 bases, V lost 1 base, and 4 bases had no gene match. CDR1 LNHNV and CDR2 YYDKDF come from the germline V gene (reference sequence). The CDR3 spans 15 residues. The chain's CDR3 is CATSRGTGGNSPLHF. DNA of the CDR3: TGTGCCACCAGCAGAGGGACAGGCGGGAATTCACCCCTCCACTTT. The full variable domain, in which reference TRBV15 and TRBJ1-6 provide the parts outside the CDR3, is DAMVIQNPRYQVTQFGKPVTLSCSQTLNHNVMYWYQQKSSQAPKLLFHYYDKDFNNEADTPDNFQSRRPNTSFCFLDIRSPGLGDTAMYLCATSRGTGGNSPLHFGNGTRLTVT.

About this clone itself: Other DNA sequences from this sample encode an identical CDR3 as well. V usage is TRBV29-1 and J usage is TRBJ1-1; perhaps TRBD1 as D (6 bases). Germline V gene lookup returns CDR1 SQVTM and CDR2 ANQGSEA. This CDR3 is 15 amino acids long. V was trimmed by 3 bases and J by 4 bases, leaving 18 bases between them. The CDR3 is CSVDGGTTRGTEAFF. Written as DNA, the CDR3 is TGCAGCGTTGACGGGGGCACAACTCGCGGCACTGAAGCTTTCTTT.

The V call is TRBV5-3, the J call TRBJ2-5; D is uncertain. TRBV5-3 is given ORF status, its function remaining uncertain. V was clipped by 3 bases and J by 2 bases, with 5 bases between them. The CDR3 is 12 residues long. This CDR3 is CARSYIQETQYF. The DNA of the CDR3 is TGTGCCAGAAGCTACATACAAGAGACCCAGTACTTC.

Only one count was recorded for this clone. CDR3 sequence (DNA): TGTGCCAGCAGCTACGGACAGGGAGGGAACACTGAAGCTTTCTTT. Translating it yields CASSYGQGGNTEAFF. The V call is TRBV7-6, the J call TRBJ1-1; 8 nucleotides line up with TRBD1. The CDR3 contains 15 residues. CDR1 is SGHVS and CDR2 is FNYEAQ in the germline V gene. V lost 4 bases to trimming and J lost 1 base; unmatched junction nucleotides: 5.

The genes are TRBV19 and TRBJ2-2; possible D gene TRBD1, 5 bases. Germline CDR1 is LNHDA and CDR2 is SQIVND (reference sequence). The germline V and J ends were trimmed by 3 bases and 5 bases, with 7 bases remaining between them. This CDR3 region has 13 residues. CDR3 in DNA: TGTGCCAGTAGTATTGGGGCTACCGGGGAGCTGTTTTTT. The encoded protein is CASSIGATGELFF.

DNA for the CDR3: TGTGCCAGCAACTCACTAGTTCAAGAGACCCAGTACTTC. It encodes CASNSLVQETQYF. The chain employs TRBV2 and TRBJ2-5, with D perhaps TRBD2 (5 bases). CDR1 and CDR2 from the germline V gene are SNHLY and FYNNEI. This CDR3 region has 13 residues. V was shortened by 7 bases and J by 2 bases, with 11 bases between the two germline ends.

V gene TRBV5-4 combines with J gene TRBJ2-5, with 10 positions matching TRBD2. V was clipped by 4 bases and J by 4 bases; unmatched bases: 7. This CDR3 has 15 residues. From germline, CDR1 is SGHNT and CDR2 YYREEE (reference sequence). CDR3 coding DNA: TGTGCCAGCAGCCTGAGCGGGAGGGCTGGAGAGACCCAGTACTTC. Protein sequence: CASSLSGRAGETQYF.